This record covers a single T cell receptor (beta chain). This specimen belongs to a study of blood T cell repertoires in COVID-19. The cohort comprised adults aged roughly 18 to 95 years residing in 20 to 30 US areas. TCRdb keeps only in-frame clones here, not all; method: immunoSEQ multiplex PCR. The data contain around 500,000 clones, 70% to 90% of them singletons. The source material was PBMCs or T cells enriched from blood (not recorded which). This clonotype was obtained from a woman between 55 and 75 years old who had recovered from COVID-19.

The CDR3: CASSINRAHGYTF. CDR3 nucleotides: TGTGCCAGTAGTATAAACAGGGCTCATGGCTACACCTTC. The chain employs TRBV19 and TRBJ1-2; tentative D call: TRBD1 (6 bases). CDR3 length: 13 amino acids. Trimming removed 2 bases at V and 6 bases at J, with 10 bases between. Germline CDR1 reads LNHDA; CDR2 reads SQIVND (reference sequence).